This TCR beta chain derives from a study of blood T cell repertoires in COVID-19 (dated by TCRdb to the early 2020s). With regard to the full study: Samples from collaborators originated in the United States, Italy and Spain and spanned both the acute and convalescent phases of COVID-19. Samples were obtained from the ongoing ImmuneRACE study (first 160 participants) and from some 1,300 subjects provided by 6 global collaborators. A de-identified subject ID, COVID-19 status, age in years and sex were almost always included in the sample metadata. Deeply sampled blood TCRbeta repertoires from subjects exposed to, actively infected with, or recovered from COVID-19 were included in the dataset. Where available, HLA class I and class II types were obtained from metadata supplied by the sample provider rather than from assay-based typing. The material from the prospective study consisted of cDNA or gDNA derived from T cells, B-cell-depleted T cells, or PBMCs. The repertoires were made available in a free public database intended to serve as a resource for research on the immune response to SARS-CoV-2. General findings and caveats noted by the study authors: The quantity of clinical and demographic metadata differed by source and by participant and was supplied without curation.

The germline V gene (reference sequence) supplies CDR1 SEHNR and CDR2 FQNEAQ. Trimming removed 5 bases from V and 1 base from J, leaving 25 bases between the germline ends. The CDR3 has 19 amino acids, counting the end cysteine and phenylalanine. Of all the DNA, just the CDR3 is kept, 57 bases in frame from base 1. As regards this clone: It lacks a known antigen. Base qualities are not recorded, but no much larger clone differs from it by a single base.

TCRbeta CDR3 regions were amplified from genomic DNA using the immunoSEQ Assay, a bias-controlled multiplex PCR. The authors processed their data as follows. Within the assay, amplification of reference gene primers was used to estimate how many nucleated cells each sample contained. To quantify the absolute abundance of each unique TCRbeta CDR3 rearrangement, sequence reads were collapsed and filtered. Productive Simpson clonality was computed per sample as the square root of Simpson's diversity index over productive rearrangements. Drawn from immuneACCESS, this table holds only the in-frame rearrangements with V and J called that TCRdb kept. Clones are partly lost; checked studies trace under half to an unresolved V gene and leave the rest unexplained. That table supplies the V and J calls and clone size; D and trimming were determined from the DNA. Present in this sample are approximately 80,000 clones, 70% to 90% of which were seen just once. The top ten hold under 3.5% of the sample.

One collaborating source in Seattle enrolled patients while the patients were actively infected and followed the patients over time throughout the course of disease. Collaborating institutions collected whole blood in K2EDTA tubes following their own protocols. For TCRbeta analysis, collaborator samples were shipped as frozen whole blood, as isolated PBMCs, or as DNA extracted from either sample type. This TCR was recovered from a woman older than 75 with COVID-19, enrolled during active disease. Sequencing was carried out using peripheral blood. The chain employs TRBV7-9 and TRBJ2-3; a tentative D call is TRBD2 (7 bases match). The nucleotides read TGTGCCAGCAGCACCGGCGGGGGCCTACCCTGGGGGGGCACAGATACGCAGTATTTT. Translation gives CASSTGGGLPWGGTDTQYF.